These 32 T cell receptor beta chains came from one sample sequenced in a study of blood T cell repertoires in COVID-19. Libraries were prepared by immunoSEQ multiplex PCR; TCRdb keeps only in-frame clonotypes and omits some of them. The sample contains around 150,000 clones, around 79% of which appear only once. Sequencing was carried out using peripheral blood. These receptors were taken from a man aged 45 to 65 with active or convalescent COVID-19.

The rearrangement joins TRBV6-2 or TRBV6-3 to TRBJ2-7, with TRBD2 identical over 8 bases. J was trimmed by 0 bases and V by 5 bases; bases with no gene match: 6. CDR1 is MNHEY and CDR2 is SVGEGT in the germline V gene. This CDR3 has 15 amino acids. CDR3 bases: TGTGCCAGCAGTCTTACGGGGGGGAGCTCCTACGAGCAGTACTTC. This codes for CASSLTGGSSYEQYF.

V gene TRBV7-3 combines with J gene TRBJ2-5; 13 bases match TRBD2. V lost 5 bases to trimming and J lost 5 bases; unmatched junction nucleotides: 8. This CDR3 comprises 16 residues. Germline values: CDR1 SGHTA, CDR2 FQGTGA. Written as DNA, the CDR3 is TGTGCCAGCAGCCCGAGACTAGCGGGAGGCTGGGAGACCCAGTACTTC. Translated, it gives CASSPRLAGGWETQYF.

CDR3 sequence: CSVEPGTKETQYF. CDR3 sequence (DNA): TGCAGCGTTGAACCCGGGACAAAGGAGACCCAGTACTTC. The V call is TRBV29-1, the J call TRBJ2-5; D is perhaps TRBD1 (6 bases). Germline lookup yields CDR1 SQVTM and CDR2 ANQGSEA. The V gene lost 2 bases and the J gene lost 5 bases, with 12 bases spanning the gap. CDR3 length equals 13 residues. The full variable domain, its missing parts supplied by reference TRBV29-1 and TRBJ2-5, is SAVISQKPSRDICQRGTSLTIQCQVDSQVTMMFWYRQQPGQSLTLIATANQGSEATYESGFVIDKFPISRPNLTFSTLTVSNMSPEDSSIYLCSVEPGTKETQYFGPGTRLLVL.

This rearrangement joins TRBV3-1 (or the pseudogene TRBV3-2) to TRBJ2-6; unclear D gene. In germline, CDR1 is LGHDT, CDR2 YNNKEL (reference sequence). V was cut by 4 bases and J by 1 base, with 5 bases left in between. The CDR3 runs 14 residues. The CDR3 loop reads CASSPRSGANVLTF. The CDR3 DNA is TGTGCCAGCAGCCCCCGTTCTGGGGCCAACGTCCTGACTTTC.

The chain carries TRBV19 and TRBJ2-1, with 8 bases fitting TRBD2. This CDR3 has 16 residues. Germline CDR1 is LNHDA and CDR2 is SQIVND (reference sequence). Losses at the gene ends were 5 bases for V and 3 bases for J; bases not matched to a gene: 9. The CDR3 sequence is CASSPGLEAIYNEQFF. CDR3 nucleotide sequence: TGTGCCAGTAGTCCGGGACTAGAAGCAATCTACAATGAGCAGTTCTTC.

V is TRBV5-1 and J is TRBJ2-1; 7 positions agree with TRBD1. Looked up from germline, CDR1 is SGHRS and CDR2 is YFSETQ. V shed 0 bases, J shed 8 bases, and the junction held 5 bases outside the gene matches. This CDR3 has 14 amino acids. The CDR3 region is CASSLGAGGHEQFF. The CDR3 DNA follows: TGCGCCAGCAGCTTGGGGGCAGGGGGACATGAGCAGTTCTTC.

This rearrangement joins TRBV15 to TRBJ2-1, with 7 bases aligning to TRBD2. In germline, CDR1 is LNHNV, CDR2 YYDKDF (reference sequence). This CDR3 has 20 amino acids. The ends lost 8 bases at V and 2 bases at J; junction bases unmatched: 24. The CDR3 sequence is CATGVDFPDGRLAPYNEQFF. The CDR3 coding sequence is TGTGCCACCGGGGTCGACTTTCCCGACGGGAGGTTGGCCCCCTACAATGAGCAGTTCTTC.

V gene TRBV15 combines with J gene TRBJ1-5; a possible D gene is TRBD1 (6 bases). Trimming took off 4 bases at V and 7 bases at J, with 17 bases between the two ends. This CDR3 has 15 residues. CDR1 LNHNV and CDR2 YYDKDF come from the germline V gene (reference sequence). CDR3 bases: TGTGCCACCAGCACCTTGAGCAGGGGAGTCCAGCCCCAGCATTTT. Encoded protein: CATSTLSRGVQPQHF.

CDR3 DNA: TGTGCCACCAGCCCTGGGGGGGGCCGAAGTCAGCCCCAGCATTTT. It is translated as CATSPGGGRSQPQHF. The chain joins TRBV15 to TRBJ1-5, with TRBD1 as a possible D gene (6 bases). V lost 5 bases, J lost 6 bases, and 17 bases lay in between. The CDR3 contains 15 residues. In germline, CDR1 is LNHNV, CDR2 YYDKDF (reference sequence).

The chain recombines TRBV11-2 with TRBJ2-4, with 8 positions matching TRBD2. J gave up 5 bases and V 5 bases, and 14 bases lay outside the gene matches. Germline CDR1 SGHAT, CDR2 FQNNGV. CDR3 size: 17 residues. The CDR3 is CASSALLGLALENIQYF. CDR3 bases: TGTGCCAGCAGCGCACTCCTAGGACTAGCTCTTGAAAACATTCAGTACTTC.

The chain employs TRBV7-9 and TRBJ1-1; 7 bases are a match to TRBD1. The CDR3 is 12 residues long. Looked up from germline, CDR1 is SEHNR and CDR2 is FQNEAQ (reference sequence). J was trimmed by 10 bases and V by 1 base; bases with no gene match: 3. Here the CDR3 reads CASSLGPGGAFF. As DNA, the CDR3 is TGTGCCAGCAGCTTAGGTCCAGGGGGAGCTTTCTTT.

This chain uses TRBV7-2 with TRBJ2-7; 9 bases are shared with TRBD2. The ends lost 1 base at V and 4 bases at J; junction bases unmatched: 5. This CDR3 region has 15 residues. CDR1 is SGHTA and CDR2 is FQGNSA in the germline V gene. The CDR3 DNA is TGTGCCAGCAGCTTAGGGGCGGGAGGGCATTACGAGCAGTACTTC. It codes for CASSLGAGGHYEQYF. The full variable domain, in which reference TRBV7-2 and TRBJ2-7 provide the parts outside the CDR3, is GAGVSQSPSNKVTEKGKDVELRCDPISGHTALYWYRQSLGQGLEFLIYFQGNSAPDKSGLPSDRFSAERTGGSVSTLTIQRTQQEDSAVYLCASSLGAGGHYEQYFGPGTRLTVT.

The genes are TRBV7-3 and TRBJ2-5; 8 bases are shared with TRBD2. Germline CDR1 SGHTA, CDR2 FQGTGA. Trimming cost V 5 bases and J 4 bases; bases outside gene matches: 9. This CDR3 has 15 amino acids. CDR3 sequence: CASSLSGLVGETQYF. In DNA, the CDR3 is TGTGCCAGCAGCCTCTCGGGACTAGTGGGAGAGACCCAGTACTTC.

The CDR3 nucleotides are TGCGCCAGCAGCTCGTACACTTCCGGGACAGGCACAGATACGCAGTATTTT. Its protein product is CASSSYTSGTGTDTQYF. The J gene is TRBJ2-3, the V gene TRBV5-1; TRBD1 aligns across 7 bases. Germline-derived CDR1 and CDR2 are SGHRS and YFSETQ. The ends lost 3 bases at V and 1 base at J; junction bases unmatched: 11. The CDR3 runs 17 residues.

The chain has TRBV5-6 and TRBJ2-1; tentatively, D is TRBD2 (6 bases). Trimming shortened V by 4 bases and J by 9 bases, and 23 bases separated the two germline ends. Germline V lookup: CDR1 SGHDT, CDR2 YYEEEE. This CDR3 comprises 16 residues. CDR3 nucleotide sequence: TGTGCCAGCAGCCCCGGGACTGGTCGCAATGAGGGTGAGCAGTTCTTC. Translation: CASSPGTGRNEGEQFF. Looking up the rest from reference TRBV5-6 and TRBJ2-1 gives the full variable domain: DAGVTQSPTHLIKTRGQQVTLRCSPKSGHDTVSWYQQALGQGPQFIFQYYEEEERQRGNFPDRFSGHQFPNYSSELNVNALLLGDSALYLCASSPGTGRNEGEQFFGPGTRLTVL.

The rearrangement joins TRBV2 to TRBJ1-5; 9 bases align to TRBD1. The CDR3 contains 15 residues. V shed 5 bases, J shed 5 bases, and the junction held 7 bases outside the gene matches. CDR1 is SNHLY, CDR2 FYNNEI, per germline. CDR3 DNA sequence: TGTGCCAGCAGTCCTTGGGGACAGGGTTATCAGCCCCAGCATTTT. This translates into CASSPWGQGYQPQHF.

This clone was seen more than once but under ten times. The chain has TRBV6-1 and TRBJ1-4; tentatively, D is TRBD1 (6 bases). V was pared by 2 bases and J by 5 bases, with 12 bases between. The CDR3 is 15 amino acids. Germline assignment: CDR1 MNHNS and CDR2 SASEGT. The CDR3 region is CASSEFDRSNEKLFF. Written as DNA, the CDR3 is TGTGCCAGCAGTGAATTCGACAGGAGCAATGAAAAACTGTTTTTT.

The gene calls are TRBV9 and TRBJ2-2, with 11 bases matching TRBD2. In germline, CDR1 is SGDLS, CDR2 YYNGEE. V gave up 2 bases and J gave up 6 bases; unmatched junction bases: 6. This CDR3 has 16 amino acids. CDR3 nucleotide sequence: TGTGCCAGCAGCGTTATAGCGGGAGGGCCGGCCGGGGAGCTGTTTTTT. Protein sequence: CASSVIAGGPAGELFF.

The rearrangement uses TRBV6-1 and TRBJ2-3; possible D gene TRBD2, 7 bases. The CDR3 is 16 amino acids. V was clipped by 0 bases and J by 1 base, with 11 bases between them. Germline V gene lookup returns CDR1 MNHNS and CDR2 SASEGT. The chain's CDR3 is CASSEAGGPGTDTQYF. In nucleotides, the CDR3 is TGTGCCAGCAGTGAAGCCGGGGGGCCCGGCACAGATACGCAGTATTTT.

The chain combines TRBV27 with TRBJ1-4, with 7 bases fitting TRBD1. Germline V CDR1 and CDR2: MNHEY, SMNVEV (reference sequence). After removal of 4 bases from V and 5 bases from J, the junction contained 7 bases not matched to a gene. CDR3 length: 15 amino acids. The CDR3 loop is CASSSIQGWNEKLFF. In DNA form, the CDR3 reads TGTGCCAGCAGTTCCATACAGGGGTGGAATGAAAAACTGTTTTTT.

For the CDR3, the DNA is TGTGCCAGCACCTCGACCACAGGGCTCACAGATACGCAGTATTTT. It yields the protein CASTSTTGLTDTQYF. This chain connects TRBV27 to TRBJ2-3, with TRBD1 as a possible D gene (6 bases). V gave up 7 bases and J gave up 2 bases, with 16 bases separating them. In germline, CDR1 is MNHEY, CDR2 SMNVEV (reference sequence). The CDR3 covers 15 residues.

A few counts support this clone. The CDR3 bases are TGTGCCAGCAGTTCCCAGAGAGGGGGCAGCGTCTATGGCTACACCTTC. It is translated as CASSSQRGGSVYGYTF. The chain joins TRBV27 to TRBJ1-2; 7 bases line up with TRBD1. Trimming at V came to 4 bases and at J to 4 bases, leaving 12 bases not matched to a gene. The CDR3 is 16 amino acids. Germline V CDR1 and CDR2: MNHEY, SMNVEV (reference sequence).

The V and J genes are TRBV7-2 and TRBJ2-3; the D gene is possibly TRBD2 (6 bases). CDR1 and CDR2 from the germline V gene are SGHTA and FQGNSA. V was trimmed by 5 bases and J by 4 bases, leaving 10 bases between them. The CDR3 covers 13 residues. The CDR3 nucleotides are TGTGCCAGCAGCGTCTGGGAGGCAGATACGCAGTATTTT. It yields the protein CASSVWEADTQYF.

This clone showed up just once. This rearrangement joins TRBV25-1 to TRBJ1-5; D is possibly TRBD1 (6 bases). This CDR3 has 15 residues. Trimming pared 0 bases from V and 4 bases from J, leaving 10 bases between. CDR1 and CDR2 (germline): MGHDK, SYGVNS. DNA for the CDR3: TGTGCCAGCAGTGAATATAGGACAGCTAATCAGCCCCAGCATTTT. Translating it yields CASSEYRTANQPQHF.

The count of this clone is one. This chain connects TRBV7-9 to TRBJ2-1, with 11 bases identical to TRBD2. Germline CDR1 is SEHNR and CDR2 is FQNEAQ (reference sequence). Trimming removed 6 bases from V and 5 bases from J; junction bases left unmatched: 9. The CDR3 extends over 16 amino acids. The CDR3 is CASRGVPGLADNEQFF. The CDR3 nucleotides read TGTGCCAGCAGGGGGGTTCCGGGACTAGCGGACAATGAGCAGTTCTTC.

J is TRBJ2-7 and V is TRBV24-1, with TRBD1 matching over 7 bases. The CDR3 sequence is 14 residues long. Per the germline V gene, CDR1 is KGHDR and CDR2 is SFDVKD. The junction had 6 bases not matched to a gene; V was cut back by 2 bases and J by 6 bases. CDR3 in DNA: TGTGCCACCAGTGATTCGACAGGGATCGGCGAGCAGTACTTC. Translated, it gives CATSDSTGIGEQYF.

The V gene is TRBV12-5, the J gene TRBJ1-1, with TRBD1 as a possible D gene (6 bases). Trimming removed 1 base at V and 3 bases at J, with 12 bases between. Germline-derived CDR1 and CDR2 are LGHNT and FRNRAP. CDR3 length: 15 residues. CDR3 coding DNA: TGTGCTAGTGGTTTGGGGGGCCCAGGGGACACTGAAGCTTTCTTT. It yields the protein CASGLGGPGDTEAFF.

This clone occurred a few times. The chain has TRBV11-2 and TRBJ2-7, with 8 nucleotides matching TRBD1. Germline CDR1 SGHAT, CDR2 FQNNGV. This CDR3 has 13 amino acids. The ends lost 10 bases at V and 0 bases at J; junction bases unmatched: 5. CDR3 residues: CATGQGASYEQYF. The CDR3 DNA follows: TGTGCCACCGGGCAGGGGGCCTCCTACGAGCAGTACTTC.

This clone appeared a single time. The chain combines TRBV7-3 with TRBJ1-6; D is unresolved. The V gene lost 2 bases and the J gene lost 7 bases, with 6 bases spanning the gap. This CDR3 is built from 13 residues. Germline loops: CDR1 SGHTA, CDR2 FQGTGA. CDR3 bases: TGTGCCAGCAGCTTATCGAGGAATTCACCCCTCCACTTT. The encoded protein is CASSLSRNSPLHF.

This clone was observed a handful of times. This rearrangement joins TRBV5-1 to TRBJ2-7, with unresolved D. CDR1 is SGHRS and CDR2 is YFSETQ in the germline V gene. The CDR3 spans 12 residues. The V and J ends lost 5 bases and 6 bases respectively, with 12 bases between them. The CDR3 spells CASSLTFGEQYF. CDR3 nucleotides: TGCGCCAGCAGTTTGACTTTCGGCGAGCAGTACTTC.

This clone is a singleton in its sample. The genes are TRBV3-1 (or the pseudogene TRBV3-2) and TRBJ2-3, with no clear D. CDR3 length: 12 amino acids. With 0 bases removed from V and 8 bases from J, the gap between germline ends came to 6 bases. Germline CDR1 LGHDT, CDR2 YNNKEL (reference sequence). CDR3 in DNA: TGTGCCAGCAGCCAAGATCCCGGTACGCAGTATTTT. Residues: CASSQDPGTQYF.

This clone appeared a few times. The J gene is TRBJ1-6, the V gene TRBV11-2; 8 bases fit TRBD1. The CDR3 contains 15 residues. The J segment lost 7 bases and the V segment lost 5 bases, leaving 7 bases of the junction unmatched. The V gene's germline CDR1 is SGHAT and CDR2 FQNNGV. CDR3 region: CASSVARTGNSPLHF. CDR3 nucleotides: TGTGCCAGCAGCGTAGCGAGGACAGGGAATTCACCCCTCCACTTT.